These 8 T cell receptor beta chains were sequenced from one sample in a study of Graves' ophthalmopathy and Graves' hyperthyroidism. Investigators amplified TCR beta CDR3 regions from RNA transcripts. The library came from an HTBI-primed first-round RT-PCR and a second-round multiplex PCR. One entry per CDR3 protein, called by TCRdb with MiXCR from the multiplex PCR reads. The table shows roughly 1.1 million distinct CDR3 sequences, with about 40% occurring only once. The sequencing sample was made of peripheral blood or thyroid tissue (not recorded which). These receptors were collected from an adult man with Graves' hyperthyroidism.

In the case of this clonotype: A read error is possible here, since a much larger clone lies one base away. This sequence joins TRBV7-2 and TRBJ1-6; maybe TRBD1 (5 bases). Trimming cost V 4 bases and J 7 bases, with 29 bases left between them. Germline CDR1 reads SGHTA; CDR2 reads FQGNSA. CDR3 size: 20 residues. As DNA, the CDR3 is TGTGCCAGCAGCTCATTCCCTATGGGGCCGAACTATAGCGGAAATTCACCCCTCCACTTT. It translates to CASSSFPMGPNYSGNSPLHF.

The chain uses TRBV11-2 and TRBJ2-5; a weak D match, TRBD1 (6 bases). The CDR3 runs to 14 residues. The V end lost 7 bases, the J end lost 3 bases, and 15 bases lay between the germline ends. Germline CDR1 SGHAT, CDR2 FQNNGV. CDR3 sequence (DNA): TGTGCCAGCAACCCCGCGGCAGGGGAAGAGACCCAGTACTTC. Residues: CASNPAAGEETQYF.

This chain connects TRBV2 to TRBJ1-1; 10 positions agree with TRBD1. V gave up 1 base and J gave up 10 bases; unmatched junction bases: 3. This CDR3 spans 13 amino acids. Per germline, CDR1 SNHLY and CDR2 FYNNEI. The CDR3 DNA reads TGTGCCAGCAGTGAAGAGAGACAGGGGGCAGCTTTCTTT. This codes for CASSEERQGAAFF. Looking up the rest from reference TRBV2 and TRBJ1-1 gives the full variable domain: EPEVTQTPSHQVTQMGQEVILRCVPISNHLYFYWYRQILGQKVEFLVSFYNNEISEKSEIFDDQFSVERPDGSNFTLKIRSTKLEDSAMYFCASSEERQGAAFFGQGTRLTVV.

This clonotype was observed at least ten times. The chain recombines TRBV7-2 with TRBJ1-5, with a possible D match to TRBD1 (6 bases). V lost 2 bases to trimming and J lost 2 bases, with 10 bases between them. CDR1 and CDR2 (germline): SGHTA, FQGNSA. The CDR3 loop spans 15 amino acids. CDR3 bases: TGTGCCAGCAGCTTACTAGCAGGGGGCAATCAGCCCCAGCATTTT. Its translation is CASSLLAGGNQPQHF.

This clonotype was detected ten times or more. The V call is TRBV7-2, the J call TRBJ1-5; D gene unclear. Per germline, CDR1 SGHTA and CDR2 FQGNSA. V was clipped by 5 bases and J by 8 bases, with 16 bases between them. There are 14 residues in the CDR3. For the CDR3, the DNA is TGTGCCAGCAGCGCTGACATTGCGTTTAAGCCCCAGCATTTT. Translating gives CASSADIAFKPQHF.

This clonotype occurred many times. V gene TRBV7-2 combines with J gene TRBJ2-5; no clear D gene. CDR1 is SGHTA and CDR2 is FQGNSA in the germline V gene. The ends were cut back, 4 bases at V and 2 bases at J, with 11 bases in the middle. The CDR3 is 14 residues long. The CDR3: CASSSRPLQETQYF. CDR3 in DNA: TGTGCCAGCAGCTCCCGACCCCTTCAAGAGACCCAGTACTTC.

This clonotype was seen a handful of times. This chain links TRBV19 with TRBJ2-2; D might be TRBD2 (5 bases). This CDR3 contains 13 residues. Germline values: CDR1 LNHDA, CDR2 SQIVND (reference sequence). V shed 9 bases and J shed 6 bases, with 14 bases lying between them. The CDR3 bases are TGTGCCAGCACTAGACTTATCCCCGGGGAGCTGTTTTTT. Translating it yields CASTRLIPGELFF. Looking up the rest from reference TRBV19 and TRBJ2-2 gives the full variable domain: DGGITQSPKYLFRKEGQNVTLSCEQNLNHDAMYWYRQDPGQGLRLIYYSQIVNDFQKGDIAEGYSVSREKKESFPLTVTSAQKNPTAFYLCASTRLIPGELFFGEGSRLTVL.

This clonotype was recorded at least ten times. The chain is built from TRBV20-1 and TRBJ1-1; D gene unclear. V was shortened by 1 base and J by 6 bases, with 9 bases between the two germline ends. Looked up from germline, CDR1 is DFQATT and CDR2 is SNEGSKA (reference sequence). The CDR3 covers 12 residues. DNA for the CDR3: TGCAGTGCTAGAGGAAGCACTTCTGAAGCTTTCTTT. It encodes CSARGSTSEAFF.